The present T cell receptor beta chain was sequenced within a study of blood T cells in healthy people across ages. Study-wide context: When template switching was applied, about one barcoded beta molecule was captured per two T cells.

Worth noting for this clonotype: Antigen: not known.

Combining a sample-barcoded 5' primer with a J-beta primer mix, a second PCR ran for about 6 to 12 cycles. Every cDNA molecule carried a tag from a template-switch adaptor bearing 12 random nucleotides. TCRdb reprocessed the 5' RACE reads via MiXCR and lists one record per CDR3 protein. Of some 900,000 distinct CDR3 sequences detected, around 48% appear once; the ten largest clones hold roughly 13%. The study's findings and limits: The fall in TCR beta diversity per million T cells was roughly linear with age. When one million T cells were used, diversity estimates were thought to be underestimates.

Germline values: CDR1 MDHEN, CDR2 SYDVKM. Trimming cost V 8 bases and J 4 bases; bases outside gene matches: 3. The CDR3 spans 12 residues. Sequenced input: blood. The source is a man aged 30-40 years in good health. The chain employs TRBV28 and TRBJ2-5, with 8 bases lining up with TRBD2. In nucleotides, the CDR3 is TGTGCCAGCTCGGGGGGGACAGAGACCCAGTACTTC. Translated, it gives CASSGGTETQYF.